This T cell receptor (beta chain) was sequenced during a study of post-analysis software for immune sequencing data. General study points: F-measure co-clustering was strong for batch-matched samples. The study found TRBV5-6, TRBV5-1 and TRBV20-1 among about five TRBV segments more frequent in patients than controls.

The CDR3 sequence is 17 residues long. The V end lost 3 bases, the J end lost 4 bases, and 20 bases lay between the germline ends. From germline, CDR1 is SGHRS and CDR2 YFSETQ. cDNA libraries for TCR beta contained unique molecular identifiers. Hundreds of thousands of cDNA molecules came from around 1 to 10 million T cells. Each CDR3 protein gets one entry after TCRdb re-called the PCR reads with MiXCR. The sample has a few hundred thousand distinct CDR3 sequences; 36% are singletons. There are many counts of this clonotype. Its antigen is as yet unknown. The chain links TRBV5-1 to TRBJ2-1; D is unresolved. Sequenced: blood. The source is a girl aged 5-17 years with multiple sclerosis. This CDR3 is CASSWGRMGEIYNEQFF. The CDR3 DNA is TGCGCCAGCAGCTGGGGTAGGATGGGTGAAATTTACAATGAGCAGTTCTTC.